A single sample gave rise to the 32 T cell receptor beta chains below, sequenced in a study of human T cells and chemical hapten exposure listed by TCRdb under 2021. According to the study, the label for this sample's time point signals: patch test 1, 2 weeks after DPC sensitization. The treatment or condition label here, explained by the study, means: therapeutic diphenylcyclopropenone sensitization with weekly scalp DPC. Library generation was performed with RACE. Instrument used: NextSeq 500. The public reads were reanalyzed by TCRdb: fastp trimming at Q25, MiXCR alignment, in-frame beta chains only. Rows are combined by CDR3 protein, so each entry shows the most common genes and DNA. In this sample the table shows some 200,000 distinct CDR3 sequences, under 25% of which occur a single time. 6% to 8% of the sample rests with the top ten. Sequenced material: whole blood, taken in connection with sensitization to the hapten diphenylcyclopropenone (DPC). The receptors derive from a woman between 50 and 59 years old with alopecia areata. Some clones in this sample may be carry-over from other donors' samples.

Many counts were recorded for this clonotype. This sequence joins TRBV18 and TRBJ2-7; D may match TRBD1 or TRBD2 (5 bases each). This CDR3 region has 15 residues. Germline CDR1 reads KGHSH; CDR2 reads LQKENI. V was trimmed by 4 bases and J by 3 bases, leaving 16 bases between them. The CDR3 region is CASSLPGTGGYEQYF. In DNA form, the CDR3 reads TGTGCCAGCTCACTACCCGGGACCGGCGGCTACGAGCAGTACTTC.

Only a few counts were recorded for this clonotype. V gene TRBV24-1 combines with J gene TRBJ1-2, with D possibly TRBD1 on 5 matching bases. Germline assignment: CDR1 KGHDR and CDR2 SFDVKD. The CDR3 sequence is 14 residues long. V was pared by 5 bases and J by 6 bases, with 15 bases between. The CDR3 loop reads CATSAPPPGNGYTF. As DNA, the CDR3 is TGTGCCACCAGTGCCCCGCCCCCAGGGAATGGCTACACCTTC.

Many counts were recorded for this clonotype. The genes are TRBV6-5 and TRBJ2-1, with 12 bases fitting TRBD1. Germline V gene lookup returns CDR1 MNHEY and CDR2 SVGAGI. The CDR3 has 15 amino acids. V was pared by 8 bases and J by 9 bases, with 11 bases of the junction left unmatched. The CDR3 protein is CASFTRDRGPGEQFF. CDR3 coding DNA: TGTGCCAGCTTCACCCGGGACAGGGGGCCTGGTGAGCAGTTCTTC.

This clonotype was counted a few times. The chain combines TRBV12-3 or TRBV12-4 with TRBJ2-1, with 9 positions matching TRBD2. CDR3 length: 15 amino acids. V shed 6 bases and J 7 bases; nucleotides not matched to a gene: 10. The CDR3 coding sequence is TGTGCCAGCAGATCAATAGCGGGAGTGGATAATGAGCAGTTCTTC. Translating gives CASRSIAGVDNEQFF.

The chain has TRBV9 and TRBJ2-3; the match to TRBD2 covers 9 bases. V was pared by 4 bases and J by 4 bases, with 10 bases of the junction left unmatched. The CDR3 covers 16 residues. Per the germline V gene, CDR1 is SGDLS and CDR2 is YYNGEE. In nucleotides, the CDR3 is TGTGCCAGCAGCCTGATGGGACTAGCCGGTGCAGATACGCAGTATTTT. Translation: CASSLMGLAGADTQYF.

The gene calls are TRBV20-1 and TRBJ2-1, with 9 bases fitting TRBD2. CDR1 is DFQATT and CDR2 is SNEGSKA in the germline V gene (reference sequence). This CDR3 is 13 amino acids long. After removal of 7 bases from V and 10 bases from J, the junction contained 11 bases not matched to a gene. The CDR3: CSVASGASTEQFF. CDR3 bases: TGCAGTGTGGCTAGCGGGGCCTCTACAGAGCAGTTCTTC.

This clonotype has a handful of counts. The chain combines TRBV13 with TRBJ2-1; D unresolved. This CDR3 has 11 amino acids. V was pared by 4 bases and J by 6 bases, with 4 bases between. The V gene's germline CDR1 is PRHDT and CDR2 FYEKMQ (reference sequence). This CDR3 is CASSSPNEQFF. The CDR3 nucleotides are TGTGCCAGCAGCTCCCCCAATGAGCAGTTCTTC. Together with reference TRBV13 and TRBJ2-1, the CDR3 gives the full variable domain: AAGVIQSPRHLIKEKRETATLKCYPIPRHDTVYWYQQGPGQDPQFLISFYEKMQSDKGSIPDRFSAQQFSDYHSELNMSSLELGDSALYFCASSSPNEQFFGPGTRLTVL.

This clonotype appeared a few times. This chain uses TRBV6-5 with TRBJ2-7; D possibly matches TRBD1 or TRBD2 (5 bases each). Trimming took 10 bases from V and 1 from J, leaving 17 bases between them. CDR1 is MNHEY, CDR2 SVGAGI, per germline. The CDR3 contains 14 residues. The CDR3 reads CATLTGTGSYEQYF. CDR3 sequence (DNA): TGTGCCACTCTAACCGGGACGGGATCCTACGAGCAGTACTTC.

The chain couples TRBV12-3 or TRBV12-4 to TRBJ1-1, with D perhaps TRBD1 (5 bases). This CDR3 has 14 residues. Trimming removed 3 bases at V and 2 bases at J, with 10 bases between. The CDR3 here is CASSFSTGNTEAFF. DNA for the CDR3: TGTGCCAGCAGTTTTAGTACAGGTAACACTGAAGCTTTCTTT.

This clonotype came up a few times. The chain couples TRBV29-1 to TRBJ1-1, with 10 bases matching TRBD1. The V segment lost 8 bases and the J segment 1 base; nucleotides outside the gene matches: 4. From germline, CDR1 is SQVTM and CDR2 ANQGSEA. The CDR3 contains 13 residues. CDR3 sequence (DNA): TGCAGCACCAGGACAGGGGGGAACACTGAAGCTTTCTTT. It yields the protein CSTRTGGNTEAFF.

This clonotype was detected only a few times. V usage is TRBV9 and J usage is TRBJ1-1; D remains ambiguous. The germline V gene has CDR1 SGDLS and CDR2 YYNGEE. The CDR3 spans 15 residues. V dropped 0 bases and J dropped 0 bases, with 9 bases sitting between them. The CDR3 protein is CASSVASRLNTEAFF. The CDR3 DNA reads as TGTGCCAGCAGCGTAGCGAGCAGGCTGAACACTGAAGCTTTCTTT. Complete variable domain (other parts from reference TRBV9 and TRBJ1-1): DSGVTQTPKHLITATGQRVTLRCSPRSGDLSVYWYQQSLDQGLQFLIQYYNGEERAKGNILERFSAQQFPDLHSELNLSSLELGDSALYFCASSVASRLNTEAFFGQGTRLTVV.

The chain joins TRBV5-6 to TRBJ2-7; no reliable D call. Germline V gene data show CDR1 as SGHDT and CDR2 as YYEEEE. V was pared by 2 bases and J by 2 bases, with 8 bases between. CDR3 size: 13 residues. CDR3 residues: CASSFLRPYEQYF. Here the CDR3 DNA reads TGTGCCAGCAGCTTTCTCCGACCCTACGAGCAGTACTTC.

Note on this clonotype: This may be a read error: a much more frequent sequence differs by one nucleotide. The rearrangement joins TRBV7-2 to TRBJ1-2; D is unclear. Looked up from germline, CDR1 is SGHTA and CDR2 is FQGNSA. V lost 5 bases and J 5 bases, leaving 12 bases between the germline ends. This CDR3 has 13 amino acids. CDR3 in amino acids: CASSLSDGYGYTF. The CDR3 region has the DNA TGTGCCAGCAGCCTGTCGGACGGATATGGCTACACCTTC.

This chain connects TRBV20-1 to TRBJ2-1; D might be TRBD2 (5 bases). The CDR3 length is 13 residues. Germline V CDR1 and CDR2: DFQATT, SNEGSKA (reference sequence). V lost 8 bases and J lost 5, with 16 bases in between. The CDR3 region is CSQVAPGNNEQFF. The DNA of the CDR3 is TGCAGTCAGGTAGCGCCCGGAAACAATGAGCAGTTCTTC.

This chain connects TRBV5-1 to TRBJ2-3; no reliable D call. Deletions cut 4 bases from V and 0 bases from J, with 9 bases between. The CDR3 runs to 14 residues. CDR1 is SGHRS, CDR2 YFSETQ, per germline. The CDR3 spells CASSLSDSTDTQYF. CDR3 DNA: TGCGCCAGCAGCCTTTCGGACAGCACAGATACGCAGTATTTT.

Regarding this clonotype: At one end, the junction sequence differs from germline, possibly due to a read error. The CDR3 region has the DNA TGTGCCAGCAGTGACGGAACTAGCGGGAGAGCAAAGGTTTTC. This gives the protein CASSDGTSGRAKVF. V and J are TRBV6-4 and TRBJ2-1; 11 nucleotides align to TRBD2. Germline CDR1 and CDR2: MRHNA and SNTAGT. CDR3 length: 14 residues.

Only a few counts were recorded for this clonotype. This chain uses TRBV6-1 with TRBJ1-6; TRBD1 is a possible D gene (6 bases). Germline lookup yields CDR1 MNHNS and CDR2 SASEGT. The CDR3 has 16 amino acids. Trimming cost V 7 bases and J 8 bases, with 21 bases left between them. CDR3 sequence (DNA): TGTGCCAGCACCTCACGAAAACAGGGAAACTATTCACCCCTCCACTTT. Its translation: CASTSRKQGNYSPLHF.

The chain couples TRBV7-9 to TRBJ1-1; D not resolved. Trimming took 2 bases from V and 0 from J, leaving 16 bases between them. Germline CDR1 SEHNR, CDR2 FQNEAQ (reference sequence). The CDR3 consists of 17 residues. The CDR3 nucleotides are TGTGCCAGCAGCTTAATTGTCCATAGCACTATGAACACTGAAGCTTTCTTT. Residues: CASSLIVHSTMNTEAFF. Full variable domain (outside the CDR3, taken from reference TRBV7-9 and TRBJ1-1): DTGVSQNPRHKITKRGQNVTFRCDPISEHNRLYWYRQTLGQGPEFLTYFQNEAQLEKSRLLSDRFSAERPKGSFSTLEIQRTEQGDSAMYLCASSLIVHSTMNTEAFFGQGTRLTVV.

This rearrangement joins TRBV24-1 to TRBJ2-1; D might be TRBD2 (5 bases). The V gene's germline CDR1 is KGHDR and CDR2 SFDVKD. The V and J ends lost 1 base and 6 bases respectively, with 6 bases between them. The CDR3 is 13 amino acids. The CDR3 protein is CATSDFSANEQFF. CDR3 nucleotide sequence: TGTGCCACCAGTGATTTTAGCGCCAATGAGCAGTTCTTC.

The chain recombines TRBV11-2 with TRBJ2-1, with 10 positions matching TRBD2. CDR1 and CDR2 from the germline V gene are SGHAT and FQNNGV. Trimming at V came to 8 bases and at J to 7 bases, leaving 11 bases not matched to a gene. The CDR3 runs 15 residues. CDR3 nucleotides: TGTGCCAGCGCTTCCCTAGCGGGAGTATCGAATGAGCAGTTCTTC. The encoded protein is CASASLAGVSNEQFF.

The chain combines TRBV6-2 or TRBV6-3 with TRBJ2-5; D is perhaps TRBD2 (6 bases). The CDR3 runs 15 residues. V gave up 2 bases and J gave up 5 bases, with 15 bases separating them. Looked up from germline, CDR1 is MNHEY and CDR2 is SVGEGT. CDR3 sequence: CASSYGGTSLETQYF. The CDR3 DNA sequence: TGTGCCAGCAGTTACGGCGGGACCTCGTTGGAGACCCAGTACTTC.

Only a few counts were recorded for this clonotype. The chain links TRBV28 to TRBJ1-5; the D is unclear. Germline V gene data show CDR1 as MDHEN and CDR2 as SYDVKM. Deletions cut 6 bases from V and 4 bases from J, with 4 bases between. The CDR3 loop spans 11 amino acids. CDR3 DNA sequence: TGTGCCAGCAGACAAAATCAGCCCCAGCATTTT. Protein sequence: CASRQNQPQHF.

This clonotype was found a few times. The J gene is TRBJ2-7, the V gene TRBV12-3 or TRBV12-4; TRBD2 agrees at 7 bases. This CDR3 is built from 14 residues. The J segment lost 5 bases and the V segment lost 3 bases, leaving 7 bases of the junction unmatched. CDR3: CASSLGGSIDEQYF. The CDR3 DNA follows: TGTGCCAGCAGTTTGGGCGGGAGTATCGACGAGCAGTACTTC.

There are a few counts of this clonotype. The genes are TRBV6-5 and TRBJ1-3, with D possibly TRBD1 on 6 matching bases. Germline assignment: CDR1 MNHEY and CDR2 SVGAGI. Trimming took 5 bases from V and 0 from J, leaving 8 bases between them. The CDR3 covers 14 residues. CDR3 sequence: CASSRTVSGNTIYF. Here the CDR3 DNA reads TGTGCCAGCAGTCGGACAGTCTCTGGAAACACCATATATTTT.

The sample holds a few counts of this clonotype. The chain recombines TRBV5-1 with TRBJ2-1; 8 bases line up with TRBD2. The CDR3 length is 15 residues. Unmatched junction bases numbered 8, after V lost 0 bases and J lost 9 bases. CDR1 SGHRS and CDR2 YFSETQ come from the germline V gene. The CDR3 protein is CASSLGSGGFGEQFF. The CDR3 DNA reads as TGCGCCAGCAGCTTGGGAAGCGGGGGCTTCGGTGAGCAGTTCTTC.

This chain joins TRBV11-1 and TRBJ2-4, with 11 bases that match TRBD1. Germline CDR1 and CDR2: SGHAT and FQDESV (reference sequence). The junction had 13 bases not matched to a gene; V was cut back by 4 bases and J by 8 bases. The CDR3 sequence is 17 residues long. CDR3: CASSYRSGGQGADIQYF. The CDR3 DNA sequence: TGTGCCAGCAGCTACAGGTCCGGAGGACAGGGGGCGGACATTCAGTACTTC.

The gene calls are TRBV28 and TRBJ1-5; D is possibly TRBD1 (5 bases). Trimming removed 3 bases at V and 5 bases at J, with 11 bases between. Germline V gene data show CDR1 as MDHEN and CDR2 as SYDVKM. CDR3 length equals 14 residues. In nucleotides, the CDR3 is TGTGCCAGCAGTTTTGTTCAGGGTCATCAGCCCCAGCATTTT. Its translation is CASSFVQGHQPQHF.

The rearrangement joins TRBV6-6 to TRBJ2-1; the match to TRBD2 covers 10 bases. The CDR3 length is 14 residues. CDR1 and CDR2 (germline): MNHNY, SVGAGI (reference sequence). Germline trimming cut 7 bases from V and 7 bases from J; bases unmatched to any gene: 7. CDR3 amino acids: CASTPGLALNEQFF. In DNA, the CDR3 is TGTGCCAGCACCCCGGGACTAGCGTTGAATGAGCAGTTCTTC.

This clonotype was seen repeatedly, ten times or more. This chain joins TRBV7-9 and TRBJ1-3, with D possibly matching TRBD1 (5 bases). This CDR3 comprises 12 residues. The germline V gene has CDR1 SEHNR and CDR2 FQNEAQ (reference sequence). Trimming shortened V by 7 bases and J by 4 bases, and 8 bases separated the two germline ends. CDR3 residues: CASMGDGNTIYF. As DNA, the CDR3 is TGTGCCAGCATGGGGGACGGAAACACCATATATTTT.

This chain connects TRBV5-1 to TRBJ2-6, with D perhaps TRBD1 or TRBD2 (5 bases each). V dropped 4 bases and J dropped 3 bases, with 14 bases sitting between them. The CDR3 covers 16 residues. CDR1 is SGHRS and CDR2 is YFSETQ in the germline V gene. The CDR3 nucleotides read TGCGCCAGCAGCCCCGTTGGGGGAATTGGGGCCAACGTCCTGACTTTC. Its protein is CASSPVGGIGANVLTF. The full variable domain, completed using reference TRBV5-1 and TRBJ2-6, is KAGVTQTPRYLIKTRGQQVTLSCSPISGHRSVSWYQQTPGQGLQFLFEYFSETQRNKGNFPGRFSGRQFSNSRSEMNVSTLELGDSALYLCASSPVGGIGANVLTFGAGSRLTVL.

This clonotype was seen a handful of times. The CDR3 coding sequence is TGTGCCAGCTCTTCGAGGGAGATGTCCGGGGAGCTGTTTTTT. It specifies CASSSREMSGELFF. The chain couples TRBV12-3 or TRBV12-4 to TRBJ2-2, with D tentatively TRBD2 (5 bases). Trimming shortened V by 8 bases and J by 6 bases, and 16 bases separated the two germline ends. The CDR3 loop spans 14 amino acids.

This clonotype has more than one count but fewer than ten. The gene calls are TRBV2 and TRBJ2-4; weak D call: TRBD2 (6 bases). The germline V gene has CDR1 SNHLY and CDR2 FYNNEI. The CDR3 is made up of 15 amino acids. The V end lost 7 bases, the J end lost 1 base, and 14 bases lay between the germline ends. This CDR3 is CASMEERAAKNIQYF. CDR3 in DNA: TGTGCCAGCATGGAGGAGCGGGCGGCCAAAAACATTCAGTACTTC.